This entry is about one TCR beta chain. The target antigen is unknown. Every patient had mismatch repair deficiency by PCR or immunohistochemistry. TCRs were sequenced from three patients responding to pembrolizumab. The record originates from a study of PD-1 blockade in mismatch repair-deficient tumors. Findings and caveats of the study: Tumor-resident clones, often absent from pretreatment blood, expanded after pembrolizumab and then contracted.

This CDR3 contains 14 residues. The ends were cut back, 1 base at V and 3 bases at J, with 9 bases in the middle. In germline, CDR1 is SGHRS, CDR2 YFSETQ. The data were produced by immunoSEQ multiplex PCR, yet TCRdb's version contains in-frame clones alone and is incomplete. The sample shows roughly 50,000 clones, around 82% of them seen only once. Sequencing used peripheral blood, obtained 4 weeks after starting pembrolizumab. The TCR comes from an adult with mismatch repair-deficient cancer. The chain uses TRBV5-1 and TRBJ2-3; D not resolved. CDR3 protein: CASSLRVTTDTQYF. In nucleotides, the CDR3 is TGCGCCAGCAGCTTGAGGGTGACGACAGATACGCAGTATTTT.